This is a list of T cell receptor beta chains from one sample in a study of CD4 and CD8 cells across lung adenocarcinoma regions. MiXCR was run by TCRdb on the PCR reads, yielding one entry per CDR3 protein. This sample has about 4,000 distinct CDR3 sequences; roughly 51% occur once, and the top ten carry 20% to 30%. The source material was CD4+ T cells from the margin of a lung tumor. The receptor set was obtained from a female donor with lung adenocarcinoma. The CD4 and CD8 labels of this study may be unreliable. Both conserved end residues are trimmed from each CDR3. The D gene is left open where the match is weak.

J,length,D,V,CDR3
TRBJ2-5,11,TRBD1,TRBV12-5,ASGRQGRETQY
TRBJ2-3,11,-,TRBV10-1,ASSAGAADTQY
-,12,TRBD1,TRBV6-1,ASSELTGKETQF
TRBJ2-7,15,-,TRBV6-1,ASALGGARGYSYDQY
TRBJ2-3,12,-,TRBV6-4,ASSEGLVSDTQY
TRBJ2-1,11,TRBD1,TRBV27,ASSLDRVGEQF
TRBJ2-4,12,TRBD2,TRBV10-3,ATPVAGAKNIQY
TRBJ2-1,12,-,TRBV6-1,ASSEVWGYNEQF
TRBJ2-1,15,-,TRBV27,ASSKSSEVMYTDKQF
TRBJ2-5,15,TRBD2,TRBV24-1,ATSDQSSTGGLETQY
TRBJ2-1,14,TRBD2,TRBV11-3,ASSSRTSGSYNEQF
-,11,TRBD2,TRBV11-2,ASSHGRQETQY
TRBJ2-4,13,-,TRBV27,ASTNLGREGDTQY
-,13,TRBD1,TRBV6-1,ASRITGQGNNEQY
-,13,TRBD2,TRBV7-9,ASSLLSGRAYEQY
TRBJ1-2,12,TRBD1,TRBV6-1,ASRRPGQGYGYT
TRBJ2-6,12,-,TRBV6-1,ASGTLSGANVLT
TRBJ2-3,14,-,TRBV7-2,ASSPGVRRSTDTQY
TRBJ2-1,15,TRBD2,TRBV6-5,ASSYRNRLAGLDMQF
TRBJ2-1,13,-,TRBV10-2,ASSEGRDAYNEQF
TRBJ2-1,14,TRBD2,TRBV27,ASSSRLAGGTHEQF
-,10,-,TRBV11-2,ASSSRGQTQY
TRBJ1-1,13,-,TRBV4-1,ASSRPTGFNTEAF
TRBJ2-1,10,-,TRBV4-1,ASSQYYNEQF
TRBJ2-3,13,-,TRBV25-1,ASSEARISKDMQY
TRBJ2-6,15,TRBD1,TRBV6-5,ASSYEDRGPGANVLT
-,16,TRBD1,TRBV10-3,ATQRDRAQVANTGKQY
TRBJ2-2,15,TRBD2,TRBV11-2,ASSKKGPLAGTGELF
TRBJ2-7,13,-,TRBV12-3/TRBV12-4,ASSPELAGSYEQY
TRBJ2-5,11,-,TRBV6-1,ASRMTDEETQY
TRBJ1-2,12,-,TRBV6-6,ASRIHFGDYGYT
TRBJ1-1,12,-,TRBV4-3,ASSQEWGSTEAF
-,12,-,TRBV7-2,ASWRSDRAYEQY
TRBJ2-5,13,-,TRBV6-1,ARGPGVGGADTQY
-,13,TRBD2,TRBV6-1,ASSESSGSPYEQY
-,12,TRBD1,TRBV6-1,ASSEAGGNPPLH
TRBJ2-4,14,-,TRBV7-2,ASSFTGMRGQDTQY
TRBJ2-1,13,TRBD1,TRBV6-1,ASRPTGGSYNEQF
-,13,TRBD2,TRBV11-2,ASSLTGGRQETQY